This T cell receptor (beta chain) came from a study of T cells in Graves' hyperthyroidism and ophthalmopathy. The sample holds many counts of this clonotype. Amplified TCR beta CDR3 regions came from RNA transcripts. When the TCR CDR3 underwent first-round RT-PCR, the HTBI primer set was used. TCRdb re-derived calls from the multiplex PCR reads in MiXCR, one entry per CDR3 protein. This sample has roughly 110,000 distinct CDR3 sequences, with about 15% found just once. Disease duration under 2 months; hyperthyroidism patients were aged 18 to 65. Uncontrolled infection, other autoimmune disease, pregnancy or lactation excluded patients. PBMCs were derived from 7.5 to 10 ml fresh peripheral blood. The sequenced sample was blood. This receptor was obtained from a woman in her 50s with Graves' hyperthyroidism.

The DNA of the CDR3 is TGTGCCAGCAGTTTAGGTCTTCGGGACAAGAACACTGAAGCTTTCTTT. It specifies CASSLGLRDKNTEAFF. This chain connects TRBV28 to TRBJ1-1; D might be TRBD1 (6 bases). Germline CDR1 is MDHEN and CDR2 is SYDVKM. This CDR3 has 16 residues. Trimming left V 2 bases short and J 1 base short, with 14 bases between.